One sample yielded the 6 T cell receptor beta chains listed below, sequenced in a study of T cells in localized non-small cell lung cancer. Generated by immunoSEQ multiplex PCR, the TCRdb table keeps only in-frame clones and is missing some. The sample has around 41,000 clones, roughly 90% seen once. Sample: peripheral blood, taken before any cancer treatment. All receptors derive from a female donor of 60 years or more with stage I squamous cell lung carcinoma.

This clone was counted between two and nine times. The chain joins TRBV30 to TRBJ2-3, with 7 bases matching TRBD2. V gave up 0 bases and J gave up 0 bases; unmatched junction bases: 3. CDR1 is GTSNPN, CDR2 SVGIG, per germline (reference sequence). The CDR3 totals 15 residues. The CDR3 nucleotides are TGTGCCTGGAGTGTAGGTAGCGGGAGCACAGATACGCAGTATTTT. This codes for CAWSVGSGSTDTQYF.

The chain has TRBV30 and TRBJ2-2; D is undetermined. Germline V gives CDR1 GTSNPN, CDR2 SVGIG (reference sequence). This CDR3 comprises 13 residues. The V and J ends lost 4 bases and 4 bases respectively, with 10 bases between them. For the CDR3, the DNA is TGTGCCTGGACCCTAGGGCGCACCGGGGAGCTGTTTTTT. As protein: CAWTLGRTGELFF.

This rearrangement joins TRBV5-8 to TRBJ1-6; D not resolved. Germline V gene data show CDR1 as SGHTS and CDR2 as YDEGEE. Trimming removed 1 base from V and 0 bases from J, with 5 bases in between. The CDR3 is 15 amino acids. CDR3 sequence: CASSLMSSYNSPLHF. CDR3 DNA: TGTGCCAGCAGCTTGATGAGCTCCTATAATTCACCCCTCCACTTT. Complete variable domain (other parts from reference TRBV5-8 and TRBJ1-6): EAGVTQSPTHLIKTRGQQATLRCSPISGHTSVYWYQQALGLGLQFLLWYDEGEERNRGNFPPRFSGRQFPNYSSELNVNALELEDSALYLCASSLMSSYNSPLHFGNGTRLTVT.

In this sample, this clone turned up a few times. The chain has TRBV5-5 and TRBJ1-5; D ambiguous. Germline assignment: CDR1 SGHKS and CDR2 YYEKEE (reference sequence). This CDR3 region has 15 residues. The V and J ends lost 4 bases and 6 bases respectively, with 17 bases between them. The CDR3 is CASSLWTDVGQPQHF. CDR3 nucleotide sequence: TGTGCCAGCAGCCTATGGACGGATGTGGGTCAGCCCCAGCATTTT.

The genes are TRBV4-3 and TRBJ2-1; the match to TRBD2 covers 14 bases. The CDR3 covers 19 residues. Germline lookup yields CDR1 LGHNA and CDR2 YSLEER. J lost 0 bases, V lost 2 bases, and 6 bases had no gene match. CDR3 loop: CASSQRLAGGHLSYNEQFF. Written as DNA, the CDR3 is TGCGCCAGCAGCCAAAGACTAGCGGGAGGGCACCTCTCCTACAATGAGCAGTTCTTC.

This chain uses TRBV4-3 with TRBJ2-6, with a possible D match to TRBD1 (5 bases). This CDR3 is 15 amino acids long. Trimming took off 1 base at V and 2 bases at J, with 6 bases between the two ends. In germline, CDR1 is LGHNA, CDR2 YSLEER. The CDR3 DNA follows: TGCGCCAGCAGCCAAGCGACAGCTGGGGCCAACGTCCTGACTTTC. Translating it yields CASSQATAGANVLTF.